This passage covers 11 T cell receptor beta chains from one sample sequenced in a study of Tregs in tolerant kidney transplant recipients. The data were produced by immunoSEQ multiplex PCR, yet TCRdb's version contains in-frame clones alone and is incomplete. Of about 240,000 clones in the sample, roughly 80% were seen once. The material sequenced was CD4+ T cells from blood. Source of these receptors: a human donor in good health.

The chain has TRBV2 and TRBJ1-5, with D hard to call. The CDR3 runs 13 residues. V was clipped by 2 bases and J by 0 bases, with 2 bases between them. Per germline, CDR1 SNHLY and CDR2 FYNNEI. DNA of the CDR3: TGTGCCAGCAGTGAAACTAGCAATCAGCCCCAGCATTTT. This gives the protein CASSETSNQPQHF.

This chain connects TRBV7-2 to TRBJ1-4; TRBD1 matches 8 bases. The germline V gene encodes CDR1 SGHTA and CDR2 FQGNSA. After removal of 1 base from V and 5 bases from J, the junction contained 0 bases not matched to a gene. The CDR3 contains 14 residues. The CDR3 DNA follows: TGTGCCAGCAGCTTAGACAGGGGGAATGAAAAACTGTTTTTT. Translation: CASSLDRGNEKLFF.

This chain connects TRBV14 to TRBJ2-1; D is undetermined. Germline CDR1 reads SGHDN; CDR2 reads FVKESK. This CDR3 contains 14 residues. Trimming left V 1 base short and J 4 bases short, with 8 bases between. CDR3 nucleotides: TGTGCCAGCAGCCAAGTCTCCTTGTACAATGAGCAGTTCTTC. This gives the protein CASSQVSLYNEQFF.

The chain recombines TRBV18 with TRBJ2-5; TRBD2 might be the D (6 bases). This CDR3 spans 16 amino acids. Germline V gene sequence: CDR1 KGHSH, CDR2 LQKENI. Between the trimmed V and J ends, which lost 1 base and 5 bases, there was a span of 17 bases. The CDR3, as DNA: TGTGCCAGCTCACCACGGACATCTTATGGGGGGGAGACCCAGTACTTC. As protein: CASSPRTSYGGETQYF.

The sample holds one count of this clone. DNA of the CDR3: TGTGCCAGCAGCTTAGCGCTAGCGGGGCAAGAGACCCAGTACTTC. Its translation: CASSLALAGQETQYF. V gene TRBV11-2 combines with J gene TRBJ2-5; 9 nucleotides align to TRBD2. Trimming at V came to 1 base and at J to 2 bases, leaving 2 bases not matched to a gene. CDR1 and CDR2 (germline): SGHAT, FQNNGV. CDR3 length equals 15 residues.

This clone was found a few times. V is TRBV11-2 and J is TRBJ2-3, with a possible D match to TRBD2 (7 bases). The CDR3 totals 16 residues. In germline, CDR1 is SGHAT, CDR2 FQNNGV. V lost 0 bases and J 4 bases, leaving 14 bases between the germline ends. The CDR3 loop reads CASSLDSGGSADTQYF. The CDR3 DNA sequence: TGTGCCAGCAGCTTAGATTCGGGGGGCTCGGCAGATACGCAGTATTTT.

The CDR3 loop is CASSLSGSRSYEQYF. CDR3 sequence (DNA): TGTGCCAGCAGCCTAAGCGGGAGTCGGTCCTACGAGCAGTACTTC. V gene TRBV5-6 combines with J gene TRBJ2-7, with TRBD2 identical over 8 bases. The ends lost 4 bases at V and 1 base at J; junction bases unmatched: 7. This CDR3 is 15 amino acids long. In germline, CDR1 is SGHDT, CDR2 YYEEEE.

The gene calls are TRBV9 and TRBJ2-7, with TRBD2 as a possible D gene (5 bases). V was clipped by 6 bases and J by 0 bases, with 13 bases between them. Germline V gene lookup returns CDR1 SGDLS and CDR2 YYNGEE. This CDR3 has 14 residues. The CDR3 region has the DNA TGTGCCAGCACTCGAGGGTCATCCTCCTACGAGCAGTACTTC. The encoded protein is CASTRGSSSYEQYF.

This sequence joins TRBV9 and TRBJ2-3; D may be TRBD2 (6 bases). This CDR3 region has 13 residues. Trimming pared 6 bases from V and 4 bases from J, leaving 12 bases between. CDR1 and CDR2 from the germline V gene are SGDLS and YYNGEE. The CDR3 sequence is CASNGGRADTQYF. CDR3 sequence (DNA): TGTGCCAGCAACGGAGGGCGGGCAGATACGCAGTATTTT.

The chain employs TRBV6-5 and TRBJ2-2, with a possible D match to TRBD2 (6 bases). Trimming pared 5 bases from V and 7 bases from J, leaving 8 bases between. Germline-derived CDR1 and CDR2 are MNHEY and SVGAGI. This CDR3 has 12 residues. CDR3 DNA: TGTGCCAGCAGTCGGAGGGGCGGGGAGCTGTTTTTT. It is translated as CASSRRGGELFF.

This CDR3 is CASSLVGTGREKLFF. The DNA of the CDR3 is TGTGCCAGCAGCTTGGTTGGGACAGGCCGTGAAAAACTGTTTTTT. V gene TRBV5-5 combines with J gene TRBJ1-4, with 8 bases fitting TRBD1. The CDR3 runs to 15 residues. The V gene's germline CDR1 is SGHKS and CDR2 YYEKEE (reference sequence). J lost 7 bases, V lost 0 bases, and 5 bases had no gene match.